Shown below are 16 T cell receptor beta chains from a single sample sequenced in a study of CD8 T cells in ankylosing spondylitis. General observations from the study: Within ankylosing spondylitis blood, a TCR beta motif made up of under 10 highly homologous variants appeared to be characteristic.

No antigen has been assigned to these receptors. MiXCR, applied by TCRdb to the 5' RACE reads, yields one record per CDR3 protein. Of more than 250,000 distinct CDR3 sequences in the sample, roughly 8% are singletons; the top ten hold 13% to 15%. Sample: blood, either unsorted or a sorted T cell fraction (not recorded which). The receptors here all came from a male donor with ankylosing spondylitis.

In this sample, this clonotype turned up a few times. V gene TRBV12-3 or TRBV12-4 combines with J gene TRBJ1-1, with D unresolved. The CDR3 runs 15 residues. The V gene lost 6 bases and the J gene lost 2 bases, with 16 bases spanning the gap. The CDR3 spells CASSPLRAINTEAFF. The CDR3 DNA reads TGTGCCAGCAGCCCTTTGCGAGCTATAAACACTGAAGCTTTCTTT.

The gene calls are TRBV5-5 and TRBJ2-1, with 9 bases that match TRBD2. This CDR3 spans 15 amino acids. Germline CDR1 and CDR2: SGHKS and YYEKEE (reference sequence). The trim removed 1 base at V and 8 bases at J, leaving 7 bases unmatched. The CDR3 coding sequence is TGTGCCAGCAGCTTGACCCCTAGCGGGACCTATGAGCAGTTCTTC. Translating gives CASSLTPSGTYEQFF.

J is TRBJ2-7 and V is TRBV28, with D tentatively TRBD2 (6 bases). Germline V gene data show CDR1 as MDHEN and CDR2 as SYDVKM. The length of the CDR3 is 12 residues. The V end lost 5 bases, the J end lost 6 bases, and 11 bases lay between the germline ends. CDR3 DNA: TGTGCCAGCAGTCCGGGGGTCGGCGAGCAGTACTTC. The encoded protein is CASSPGVGEQYF.

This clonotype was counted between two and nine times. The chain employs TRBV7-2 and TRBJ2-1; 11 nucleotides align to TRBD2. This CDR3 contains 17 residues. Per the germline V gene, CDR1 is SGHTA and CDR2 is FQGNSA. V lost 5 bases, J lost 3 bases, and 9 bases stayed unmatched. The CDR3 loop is CASSLWNGLAGYNEQFF. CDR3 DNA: TGTGCCAGCAGCCTATGGAACGGACTAGCGGGCTACAATGAGCAGTTCTTC.

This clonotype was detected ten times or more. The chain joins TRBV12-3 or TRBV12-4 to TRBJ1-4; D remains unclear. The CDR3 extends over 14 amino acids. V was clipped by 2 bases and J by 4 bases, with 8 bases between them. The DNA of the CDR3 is TGTGCCAGCAGTTTATCGCCGGTTAATGAAAAACTGTTTTTT. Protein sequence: CASSLSPVNEKLFF.

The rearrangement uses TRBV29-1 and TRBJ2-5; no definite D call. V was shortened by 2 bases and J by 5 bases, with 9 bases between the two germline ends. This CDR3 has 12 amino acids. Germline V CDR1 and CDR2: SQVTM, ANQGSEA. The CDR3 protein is CSVELRVETQYF. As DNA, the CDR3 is TGCAGCGTTGAATTAAGGGTTGAGACCCAGTACTTC.

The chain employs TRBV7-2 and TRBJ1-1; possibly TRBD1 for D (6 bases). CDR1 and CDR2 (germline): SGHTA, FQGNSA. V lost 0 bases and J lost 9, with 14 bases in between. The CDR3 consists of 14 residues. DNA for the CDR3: TGTGCCAGCAGCTTAGCGCTCCCGGACAGCAAAGCTTTCTTT. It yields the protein CASSLALPDSKAFF.

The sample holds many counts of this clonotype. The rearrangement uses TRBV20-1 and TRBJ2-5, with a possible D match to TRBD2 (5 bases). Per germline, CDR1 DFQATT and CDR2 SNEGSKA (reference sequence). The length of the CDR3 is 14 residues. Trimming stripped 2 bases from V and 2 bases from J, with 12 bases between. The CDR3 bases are TGCAGTGCTAGATTTTCGGGGTATCAAGAGACCCAGTACTTC. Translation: CSARFSGYQETQYF.

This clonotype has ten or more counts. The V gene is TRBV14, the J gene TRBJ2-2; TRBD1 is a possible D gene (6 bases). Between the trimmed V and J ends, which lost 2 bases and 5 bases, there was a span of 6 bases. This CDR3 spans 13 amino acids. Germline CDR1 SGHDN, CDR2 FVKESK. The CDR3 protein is CASSQTGTGELFF. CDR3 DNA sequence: TGTGCCAGCAGCCAAACAGGGACCGGGGAGCTGTTTTTT.

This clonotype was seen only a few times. The CDR3 protein is CASSPTPQGGPGYTF. The CDR3 DNA reads TGCGCCAGCAGCCCAACCCCCCAGGGCGGGCCTGGCTACACCTTC. The rearrangement joins TRBV5-1 to TRBJ1-2; tentatively, D is TRBD1 (5 bases). This CDR3 spans 15 amino acids. The V gene's germline CDR1 is SGHRS and CDR2 YFSETQ. With 4 bases removed from V and 7 bases from J, the gap between germline ends came to 20 bases.

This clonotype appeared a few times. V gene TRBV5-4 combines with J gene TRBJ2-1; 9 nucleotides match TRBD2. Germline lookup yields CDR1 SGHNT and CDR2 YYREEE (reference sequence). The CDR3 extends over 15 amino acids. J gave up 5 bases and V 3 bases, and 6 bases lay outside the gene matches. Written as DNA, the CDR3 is TGTGCCAGCAGCTCACCGGGACTAGCCGACAATGAGCAGTTCTTC. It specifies CASSSPGLADNEQFF.

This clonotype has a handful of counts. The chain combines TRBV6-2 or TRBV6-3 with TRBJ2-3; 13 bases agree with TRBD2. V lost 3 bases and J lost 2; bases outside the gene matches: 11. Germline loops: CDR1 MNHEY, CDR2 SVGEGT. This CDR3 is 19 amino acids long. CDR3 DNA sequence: TGTGCCAGCAGTTATCCTCCCCCGGGGACTAGCGGGGCCACAGATACGCAGTATTTT. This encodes CASSYPPPGTSGATDTQYF.

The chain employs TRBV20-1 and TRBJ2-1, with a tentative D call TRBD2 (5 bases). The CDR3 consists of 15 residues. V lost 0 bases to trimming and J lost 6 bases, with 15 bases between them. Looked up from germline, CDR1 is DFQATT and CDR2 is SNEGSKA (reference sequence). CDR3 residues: CSARDGGRVVNEQFF. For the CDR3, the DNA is TGCAGTGCTAGAGATGGTGGGAGAGTGGTCAATGAGCAGTTCTTC.

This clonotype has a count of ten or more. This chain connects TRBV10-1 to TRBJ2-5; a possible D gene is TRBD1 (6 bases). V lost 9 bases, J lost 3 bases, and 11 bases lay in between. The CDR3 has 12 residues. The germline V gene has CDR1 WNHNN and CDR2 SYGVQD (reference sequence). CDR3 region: CASFQGKETQYF. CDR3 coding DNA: TGCGCCAGTTTTCAGGGGAAAGAGACCCAGTACTTC.

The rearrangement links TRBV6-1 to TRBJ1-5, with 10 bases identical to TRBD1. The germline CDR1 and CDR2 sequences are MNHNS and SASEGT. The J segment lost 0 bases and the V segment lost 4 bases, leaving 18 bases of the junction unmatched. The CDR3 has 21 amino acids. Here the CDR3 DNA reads TGTGCCAGCAGTGTGATTAAAAGGACAGGGGGTATCTTTTATAGCAATCAGCCCCAGCATTTT. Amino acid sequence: CASSVIKRTGGIFYSNQPQHF.

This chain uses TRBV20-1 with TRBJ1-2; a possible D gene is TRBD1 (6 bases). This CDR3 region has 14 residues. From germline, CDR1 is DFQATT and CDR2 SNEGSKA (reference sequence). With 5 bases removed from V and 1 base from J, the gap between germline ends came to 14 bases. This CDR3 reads CSASGGADNYGYTF. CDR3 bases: TGCAGTGCTTCGGGGGGGGCCGATAACTATGGCTACACCTTC.